Listed here are 31 T cell receptor beta chains from one sample, sequenced in a study of cytomegalovirus exposure and HLA in healthy donors. Researchers ran the PCR with 60 Vbeta and 13 Jbeta primers. Repertoires were generated with immunoSEQ multiplex PCR, while TCRdb's copy carries only in-frame clones and drops some. Here the sample spans about 190,000 clones, about four fifths being singletons. The sample was PBMCs. Every receptor here comes from a man aged 30 to 39 in good health and CMV-seropositive.

This clone was recorded once. The gene calls are TRBV19 and TRBJ1-2; D is unresolved. The CDR3 runs 13 residues. Between the trimmed V and J ends, which lost 6 bases and 7 bases, there was a span of 15 bases. Germline V gene lookup returns CDR1 LNHDA and CDR2 SQIVND (reference sequence). The CDR3 sequence is CASRTRGGLGYTF. CDR3 sequence (DNA): TGTGCCAGTAGGACCCGGGGAGGGCTTGGCTACACCTTC.

This chain joins TRBV9 and TRBJ1-2; 8 nucleotides line up with TRBD1. Germline lookup yields CDR1 SGDLS and CDR2 YYNGEE. This CDR3 has 15 residues. V was clipped by 0 bases and J by 8 bases; unmatched bases: 9. CDR3 in amino acids: CASSVDQGAGRGYTF. The CDR3 DNA sequence: TGTGCCAGCAGCGTAGACCAGGGGGCAGGGCGAGGCTACACCTTC.

V is TRBV18 and J is TRBJ1-4; D may be TRBD1 (5 bases). The V end was cut by 3 bases, the J end by 5 bases, with 7 bases between. The CDR3 has 13 residues. The germline V gene encodes CDR1 KGHSH and CDR2 LQKENI. The CDR3 reads CASSPGQNEKLFF. In nucleotides, the CDR3 is TGTGCCAGCTCACCGGGGCAAAATGAAAAACTGTTTTTT.

The gene calls are TRBV7-2 and TRBJ1-5, with D possibly being TRBD1 (6 bases). V gave up 5 bases and J gave up 2 bases, with 10 bases separating them. The CDR3 is 14 residues long. The germline gives CDR1 SGHTA, CDR2 FQGNSA. The chain's CDR3 is CASSNPGGNQPQHF. The CDR3 DNA reads TGTGCCAGCAGCAACCCAGGGGGCAATCAGCCCCAGCATTTT.

This clone was observed a handful of times. The chain combines TRBV4-3 with TRBJ1-2; 7 bases line up with TRBD1. The CDR3 sequence is 14 residues long. Trimming cost V 5 bases and J 5 bases; bases outside gene matches: 8. CDR1 and CDR2 (germline): LGHNA, YSLEER. The CDR3 DNA is TGCGCCAGCAGCGAAGGGGGCGATTTATATGGCTACACCTTC. Translating gives CASSEGGDLYGYTF.

In its sample, this clone was seen a few times. The chain uses TRBV7-9 and TRBJ1-5; 7 nucleotides agree with TRBD1. CDR1 and CDR2 (germline): SEHNR, FQNEAQ (reference sequence). The CDR3 consists of 14 residues. V shed 4 bases, J shed 2 bases, and the junction held 2 bases outside the gene matches. For the CDR3, the DNA is TGTGCCAGCAGCTCCGGGACAGGCAATCAGCCCCAGCATTTT. Translation: CASSSGTGNQPQHF.

This rearrangement joins TRBV5-1 to TRBJ1-4, with 7 bases fitting TRBD1. In germline, CDR1 is SGHRS, CDR2 YFSETQ. This CDR3 has 15 amino acids. J gave up 3 bases and V 0 bases, and 2 bases lay outside the gene matches. The CDR3 is CASSLEGQPNEKLFF. Here the CDR3 DNA reads TGCGCCAGCAGCTTGGAGGGACAGCCTAATGAAAAACTGTTTTTT. The entire variable domain, with the rest obtained from reference TRBV5-1 and TRBJ1-4, is as follows: KAGVTQTPRYLIKTRGQQVTLSCSPISGHRSVSWYQQTPGQGLQFLFEYFSETQRNKGNFPGRFSGRQFSNSRSEMNVSTLELGDSALYLCASSLEGQPNEKLFFGSGTQLSVL.

This sequence joins TRBV7-2 and TRBJ1-4; D is unresolved. This CDR3 is built from 13 residues. Per the germline V gene, CDR1 is SGHTA and CDR2 is FQGNSA. V was shortened by 4 bases and J by 3 bases, with 6 bases between the two germline ends. CDR3 amino acids: CASSSGSNEKLFF. The DNA of the CDR3 is TGTGCCAGCAGCTCAGGCTCTAATGAAAAACTGTTTTTT.

This clone was seen more than once but under ten times. V gene TRBV19 combines with J gene TRBJ1-6; no reliable D call. Deletions cut 4 bases from V and 8 bases from J, with 18 bases between. Germline V lookup: CDR1 LNHDA, CDR2 SQIVND (reference sequence). The CDR3 is 16 residues long. CDR3: CASSNPVGVGDSPLHF. CDR3 DNA sequence: TGTGCCAGTAGTAACCCCGTCGGGGTAGGTGATTCACCCCTCCACTTT.

The rearrangement joins TRBV6-5 to TRBJ2-2; D is possibly TRBD1 (5 bases). V lost 2 bases and J 3 bases, leaving 7 bases between the germline ends. The CDR3 length is 14 residues. Germline V lookup: CDR1 MNHEY, CDR2 SVGAGI. The CDR3 here is CASSYVRDTGELFF. The CDR3 region has the DNA TGTGCCAGCAGTTACGTCAGGGACACCGGGGAGCTGTTTTTT.

This clone appeared a few times. CDR3 nucleotides: TGCGCCAGCAGCCAAGATCCCGGACGGGGGAACTACGAGCAGTACTTC. Protein sequence: CASSQDPGRGNYEQYF. This rearrangement joins TRBV4-3 to TRBJ2-7; weak D call: TRBD2 (6 bases). Trimming removed 0 bases from V and 3 bases from J, with 15 bases in between. Germline V gives CDR1 LGHNA, CDR2 YSLEER. The length of the CDR3 is 16 residues.

The chain has TRBV10-3 and TRBJ1-5; a possible D gene is TRBD1 (6 bases). Trimming removed 10 bases from V and 8 bases from J, with 30 bases in between. This CDR3 contains 17 residues. Germline V gene lookup returns CDR1 ENHRY and CDR2 SYGVKD. This CDR3 is CATGMTLDSSSAEPQHF. CDR3 DNA sequence: TGTGCCACCGGTATGACTTTGGACAGTAGCTCGGCTGAGCCCCAGCATTTT.

This rearrangement joins TRBV28 to TRBJ1-1; no clear D gene. This CDR3 has 13 residues. CDR1 and CDR2 (germline): MDHEN, SYDVKM. V was trimmed by 4 bases and J by 0 bases, leaving 6 bases between them. The CDR3 loop is CASSSVMNTEAFF. In DNA, the CDR3 is TGTGCCAGCAGTTCGGTCATGAACACTGAAGCTTTCTTT.

The chain links TRBV4-2 to TRBJ2-5, with 9 bases that match TRBD2. This CDR3 spans 21 amino acids. CDR1 is LGHNA, CDR2 YNFKEQ, per germline. V lost 0 bases to trimming and J lost 6 bases; unmatched junction nucleotides: 23. The CDR3 sequence is CASSQEPSGRGGHVGGKTQYF. CDR3 sequence (DNA): TGTGCCAGCAGCCAAGAACCCTCAGGGCGGGGGGGCCACGTCGGCGGGAAGACCCAGTACTTC.

The chain joins TRBV19 to TRBJ2-1; D unresolved. V lost 6 bases and J lost 9, with 15 bases in between. The CDR3 is 13 residues long. Germline-derived CDR1 and CDR2 are LNHDA and SQIVND (reference sequence). DNA for the CDR3: TGTGCCAGTAGCCCCACGTCCCTAGGTGAGCAGTTCTTC. Its protein product is CASSPTSLGEQFF.

There are a few counts of this clone. This rearrangement joins TRBV28 to TRBJ2-2; possibly TRBD2 for D (5 bases). V was cut by 4 bases and J by 8 bases, with 14 bases left in between. The germline CDR1 and CDR2 sequences are MDHEN and SYDVKM. The CDR3 is 14 residues long. CDR3 sequence (DNA): TGTGCCAGCAGTTCCCCCGGGCCGGGAGGGGAGCTGTTTTTT. This gives the protein CASSSPGPGGELFF.

V and J are TRBV5-1 and TRBJ2-7; no clear D gene. V was pared by 0 bases and J by 0 bases, with 13 bases between. Germline CDR1 SGHRS, CDR2 YFSETQ. CDR3 length: 16 residues. The CDR3 region has the DNA TGCGCCAGCAGCTTGGTGGGCCGATTAACCTCCTACGAGCAGTACTTC. It specifies CASSLVGRLTSYEQYF.

This chain uses TRBV6-5 with TRBJ1-2; D is uncertain. There are 12 residues in the CDR3. The V gene's germline CDR1 is MNHEY and CDR2 SVGAGI. V dropped 5 bases and J dropped 8 bases, with 12 bases sitting between them. The DNA for the CDR3 is TGTGCCAGCAGTCGATTGGAGGGCGGCTACACCTTC. Residues: CASSRLEGGYTF.

The CDR3 spells CAWSPVVLRDRGLGYEQYF. The DNA of the CDR3 is TGTGCCTGGAGTCCAGTAGTCCTTCGGGACAGGGGGCTAGGCTACGAGCAGTACTTC. The chain is built from TRBV30 and TRBJ2-7; 12 bases align to TRBD1. V lost 2 bases, J lost 3 bases, and 17 bases stayed unmatched. Germline V lookup: CDR1 GTSNPN, CDR2 SVGIG (reference sequence). The CDR3 contains 19 residues. Full variable domain (missing parts from reference TRBV30 and TRBJ2-7): SQTIHQWPATLVQPVGSPLSLECTVEGTSNPNLYWYRQAAGRGLQLLFYSVGIGQISSEVPQNLSASRPQDRQFILSSKKLLLSDSGFYLCAWSPVVLRDRGLGYEQYFGPGTRLTVT.

The chain links TRBV6-1 to TRBJ2-7; 10 positions agree with TRBD1. V trimming: 6 bases; J trimming: 5 bases; junction bases outside the gene matches: 7. This CDR3 has 14 residues. Per germline, CDR1 MNHNS and CDR2 SASEGT. The CDR3 nucleotides read TGTGCCAGCAGGAGACAGGGGGCGGTGAACGAGCAGTACTTC. As protein: CASRRQGAVNEQYF.

V usage is TRBV18 and J usage is TRBJ2-2, with TRBD1 identical over 10 bases. The V gene's germline CDR1 is KGHSH and CDR2 LQKENI. CDR3 size: 13 residues. V gave up 8 bases and J gave up 3 bases; unmatched junction bases: 0. CDR3 sequence: CASGTGDTGELFF. DNA of the CDR3: TGTGCCAGCGGGACAGGGGACACCGGGGAGCTGTTTTTT.

The rearrangement joins TRBV7-2 to TRBJ1-1; TRBD1 agrees at 7 bases. The CDR3 spans 15 residues. Trimming removed 4 bases from V and 6 bases from J; junction bases left unmatched: 11. Germline V CDR1 and CDR2: SGHTA, FQGNSA. CDR3 in DNA: TGTGCCAGCAGCTCAGAAGGGGGCGTGGGTGCTGAAGCTTTCTTT. It yields the protein CASSSEGGVGAEAFF. The whole variable domain, filled in from reference TRBV7-2 and TRBJ1-1, reads GAGVSQSPSNKVTEKGKDVELRCDPISGHTALYWYRQSLGQGLEFLIYFQGNSAPDKSGLPSDRFSAERTGGSVSTLTIQRTQQEDSAVYLCASSSEGGVGAEAFFGQGTRLTVV.

V is TRBV15 and J is TRBJ2-3, with 8 bases that match TRBD1. V gave up 6 bases and J gave up 6 bases; unmatched junction bases: 8. The CDR3 length is 14 residues. Per germline, CDR1 LNHNV and CDR2 YYDKDF (reference sequence). This CDR3 reads CATSAGQGLDTQYF. CDR3 DNA: TGTGCCACCAGTGCCGGACAGGGATTGGATACGCAGTATTTT.

This clone came up a few times. V usage is TRBV9 and J usage is TRBJ2-7; 11 nucleotides line up with TRBD2. The V gene end was trimmed by 0 bases and the J gene end by 3 bases; junction bases not matched to a gene: 2. The CDR3 covers 15 residues. In germline, CDR1 is SGDLS, CDR2 YYNGEE. In DNA, the CDR3 is TGTGCCAGCAGCGTAGAACTAGCGGGAGTCTACGAGCAGTACTTC. This translates into CASSVELAGVYEQYF.

The count of this clone is one. This chain links TRBV4-3 with TRBJ2-7; the match to TRBD1 covers 10 bases. This CDR3 spans 16 amino acids. Germline CDR1 LGHNA, CDR2 YSLEER. The V gene end was trimmed by 1 base and the J gene end by 3 bases; junction bases not matched to a gene: 6. Here the CDR3 reads CASSQVGTGALYEQYF. The CDR3 DNA follows: TGCGCCAGCAGCCAAGTGGGGACAGGGGCCCTCTACGAGCAGTACTTC.

V usage is TRBV4-2 and J usage is TRBJ1-1; the D is unclear. Germline loops: CDR1 LGHNA, CDR2 YNFKEQ. Trimming took 5 bases from V and 7 from J, leaving 5 bases between them. The CDR3 loop spans 10 amino acids. Here the CDR3 DNA reads TGTGCCAGCAGCGGCGGTGAAGCTTTCTTT. Its protein product is CASSGGEAFF.

The chain couples TRBV30 to TRBJ2-5; 8 bases agree with TRBD2. This CDR3 has 13 amino acids. V shed 3 bases and J 4 bases; nucleotides not matched to a gene: 4. Germline V lookup: CDR1 GTSNPN, CDR2 SVGIG (reference sequence). Written as DNA, the CDR3 is TGTGCCTGGAGCAACGGGGGGGGAGAGACCCAGTACTTC. Its protein is CAWSNGGGETQYF.

This chain connects TRBV30 to TRBJ2-5; 10 nucleotides agree with TRBD1. The J call is in doubt because the DNA end fits TRBJ2-7 better. The CDR3 totals 14 residues. CDR1 is GTSNPN and CDR2 is SVGIG in the germline V gene (reference sequence). Written as DNA, the CDR3 is TGTGCCTGGAGTGTGGGGACAGGGGTACACGAGCAGTACTTC. Translating it yields CAWSVGTGVHEQYF.

The chain carries TRBV28 and TRBJ2-2; 8 nucleotides line up with TRBD1. Germline lookup yields CDR1 MDHEN and CDR2 SYDVKM. J was trimmed by 1 base and V by 6 bases; bases with no gene match: 10. The CDR3 covers 17 residues. The CDR3 protein is CASRVPSGQGNTGELFF. The CDR3 DNA reads TGTGCCAGCAGAGTCCCCTCCGGACAGGGGAACACCGGGGAGCTGTTTTTT.

This clone is a singleton in its sample. The gene calls are TRBV15 and TRBJ2-1; 10 bases map to TRBD2. CDR3 size: 15 residues. The trim removed 6 bases at V and 4 bases at J, leaving 6 bases unmatched. Per germline, CDR1 LNHNV and CDR2 YYDKDF (reference sequence). The CDR3 sequence is CATRETSGLYNEQFF. CDR3 bases: TGTGCCACCAGGGAGACTAGCGGGCTATACAATGAGCAGTTCTTC.

J is TRBJ1-2 and V is TRBV30; possible D gene TRBD1, 6 bases. The V and J ends lost 4 bases and 8 bases respectively, with 20 bases between them. CDR1 and CDR2 from the germline V gene are GTSNPN and SVGIG (reference sequence). The CDR3 extends over 14 amino acids. In nucleotides, the CDR3 is TGTGCCTGGACCCCCACCGGACAGTTAAGGGGCTACACCTTC. Amino acid sequence: CAWTPTGQLRGYTF.